This TCR beta chain is from a study of OX40 agonist ivuxolimab in advanced cancers. Study context: Patients with prior anti-PD-1, anti-PD-L1 or anti-CTLA-4 therapy were eligible; approximately 37% had some. Study-level results: The CD4+ and CD8+ T cells in the blood had expanded clonally by week 6 at 0.1 to 3.0 mg/kg.

For this clone: Antigen specificity is unknown.

Germline assignment: CDR1 SGHRS and CDR2 YFSETQ. The CDR3 contains 15 residues. The junction had 5 bases not matched to a gene; V was cut back by 0 bases and J by 6 bases. Sequencing was performed with immunoSEQ multiplex PCR; in TCRdb, only in-frame clones are kept and a portion is missing. The data contain nearly 85,000 clones, 70% to 90% of them singletons. The sequence was obtained from an adult with an advanced solid tumor such as melanoma, head and neck, liver or kidney cancer. The genes are TRBV5-1 and TRBJ2-7; 11 bases agree with TRBD1. The source material was CD4+ or CD8+ T cells sorted from blood, sampled in a trial of the OX40 agonist ivuxolimab. CDR3 bases: TGCGCCAGCAGCTTGGTAGGGACAGGGGGATCCGAGCAGTACTTC. Translation gives CASSLVGTGGSEQYF. Full variable domain (remainder filled in from reference TRBV5-1 and TRBJ2-7): KAGVTQTPRYLIKTRGQQVTLSCSPISGHRSVSWYQQTPGQGLQFLFEYFSETQRNKGNFPGRFSGRQFSNSRSEMNVSTLELGDSALYLCASSLVGTGGSEQYFGPGTRLTVT.